This T cell receptor (beta chain) was profiled in a study of beta chain features in type 1 diabetes. A few counts support this clone. Its antigen is unknown. Study results and limitations: Insertion counts at VDJ junctions were lower in type 1 diabetes patients, who also showed more deletions there. Within patients, naive, central memory and Treg TCRB repertoires seemed more similar than within healthy donors. Shorter TCRB CDR3s, moderately but significantly so, marked every one of the four CD4+ subsets in Type 1 diabetes patients. Sequencing of cDNA might inflate the share of cells that strongly express TCR.

What was sequenced were expressed TCRB transcripts, since all of the isolated RNA had been reverse transcribed. Clones were sequenced by immunoSEQ multiplex PCR, and TCRdb holds only the in-frame ones, with some missing. The table lists roughly 250,000 clones, over 9.5% of them singletons, with 0.03% to 0.035% in the top ten. Sequenced input: naive CD4+ T cells from blood. This receptor was obtained from a woman in her late teens or twenties in good health.

CDR3 DNA sequence: TGCAGCGTTGAATGGGCCAGGACAGTTAGGAACACTGAAGCTTTCTTT. This gives the protein CSVEWARTVRNTEAFF. J is TRBJ1-1 and V is TRBV29-1; the D gene is possibly TRBD1 (6 bases). In germline, CDR1 is SQVTM, CDR2 ANQGSEA. V was trimmed by 2 bases and J by 1 base, leaving 17 bases between them. This CDR3 has 16 residues.